The entry below describes one T cell receptor beta chain. These data originate in a study of blood T cell repertoires in COVID-19. As for the study in general: In each case, the material was cDNA or gDNA derived from T cells, B-cell-depleted T cells, or PBMCs.

CDR3 length equals 14 residues. The V end was cut by 7 bases, the J end by 2 bases, with 14 bases between. In germline, CDR1 is MNHEY, CDR2 SMNVEV (reference sequence). Authors' processing steps: It was from reference gene primer amplification that nucleated cell counts were estimated. Assay used: immunoSEQ multiplex PCR; TCRdb lists only in-frame clones, some missing. V, J and clone size were drawn from that table, and D and trimming were deduced from the DNA. The table includes 210,000 or so clones, about 91% detected once. The source material was peripheral blood. The rearrangement joins TRBV27 to TRBJ1-2; unclear D gene. The clonotype originates from a man aged 25-45 years with acute or convalescent COVID-19. Written as DNA, the CDR3 is TGTGCCAGCACCTCTTCTACGCGGAACTATGGCTACACCTTC. Translated: CASTSSTRNYGYTF.